This TCR beta chain comes out of a study of CD8 T cells in Susac syndrome. Sequencing of TCR beta drew on CD8+ and CD4+ T cells from blood. In the multiple sclerosis control group, patients were treatment-naive and had stable or active relapsing-remitting disease. The CD8+ and CD4+ T cells were negatively isolated, with the TEMRA cells enriched by FACS. RNA was extracted with the RNeasy kit, and a quantity of about 0.5 to 1 ug was reverse transcribed using random hexamers. Amplification of TCR beta CDR3 was carried out by immunoSEQ multiplex PCR, which covered 54 Vbeta and 13 Jbeta segments. TCRdb redid the calling of the immunoSEQ multiplex PCR reads with MiXCR, one entry per CDR3 protein. The sample contains under 200,000 distinct CDR3 sequences, approximately 95% of which appear only once. The receptor was isolated from a human donor with multiple sclerosis. The sequencing sample was made of CD8+ T cells from PBMCs.

The CDR3 sequence: CASSQDWEKQFF. The CDR3, as DNA: TGCGCCAGCAGCCAAGATTGGGAAAAGCAGTTCTTC. This rearrangement joins TRBV4-1 to TRBJ2-1; no firm D call. CDR3 size: 12 residues. Germline lookup yields CDR1 MGHRA and CDR2 YSYEKL. V lost 0 bases and J lost 11, with 8 bases in between.